This T cell receptor beta chain was identified during a study of cytomegalovirus exposure and HLA in healthy donors. Germline CDR1 LNHDA, CDR2 SQIVND (reference sequence). The CDR3 is 15 amino acids. Trimming took 10 bases from V and 5 from J; bases not matched to a gene: 14. The PCR used 60 Vbeta and 13 Jbeta primers. Clones were sequenced by immunoSEQ multiplex PCR, and TCRdb holds only the in-frame ones, with some missing. The repertoire holds 90,000 to 110,000 clones, with approximately 80% as singletons. Study outcomes and limitations: It was reported that the classifier diagnosed cytomegalovirus status with high specificity and sensitivity in both the original and validation cohorts.

Notes on this clone: Its antigen is still unknown.

Sequenced: PBMCs. The rearrangement uses TRBV19 and TRBJ2-1, with TRBD2 identical over 7 bases. The receptor's source is a woman in her twenties or thirties in good health and CMV-seronegative. In nucleotides, the CDR3 is TGTGCCACCTCTAGGGCGGGGGATCGCAACAATGAGCAGTTCTTC. Translation: CATSRAGDRNNEQFF.